The rows below give T cell receptor beta chains drawn from one sample of a study of blood T cell repertoires in COVID-19. The table came from immunoSEQ multiplex PCR; TCRdb's copy has only in-frame clones and leaves some out. The data show approximately 250,000 clones, with around 84% seen just once and 1.5% to 1.7% held by the top ten. Sequenced: peripheral blood. These TCRs come from a woman aged 40 to 50 who had recovered from COVID-19. The CDR3 runs from the conserved cysteine through the conserved F or W. A D gene is named only where the DNA matches it firmly. Not all rows give a size; the values are once, few, many and, for expanded clones, a class.

J gene	clone size	D gene	V gene	CDR3 protein	CDR3 DNA
TRBJ1-2	NA	TRBD1	TRBV2	CASRAGQGQSNYGYTF	TGTGCCAGCAGGGCGGGACAGGGACAATCTAACTATGGCTACACCTTC
TRBJ1-6	NA	NA	TRBV5-5	CASSSTNNNSPLHF	TGTGCCAGCAGCTCAACAAACAACAATTCACCCCTCCACTTT
TRBJ2-1	NA	TRBD2	TRBV7-2	CASRGRGEQFF	TGTGCCAGCAGAGGGAGGGGTGAGCAGTTCTTC
TRBJ1-4	NA	TRBD1	TRBV6-5	CASRSGQGDEKLFF	TGTGCCAGCAGGTCGGGACAGGGTGATGAAAAACTGTTTTTT
TRBJ2-7	NA	TRBD1	TRBV24-1	CATSGRTGGFSEQYF	TGTGCCACCAGTGGCCGGACAGGGGGCTTCTCCGAGCAGTACTTC
TRBJ1-6	NA	NA	TRBV5-1	CASSLTNRVYSPLHF	TGCGCCAGCAGCCTTACGAACAGGGTGTATTCACCCCTCCACTTT
TRBJ2-2	NA	TRBD1	TRBV10-1	CASSISPTGGEAGELFF	TGCGCCAGCAGCATATCCCCGACAGGGGGCGAGGCCGGGGAGCTGTTTTTT
TRBJ2-1	many	NA	TRBV7-2	CASSLTTVNNEQFF	TGTGCCAGCAGCTTAACGACAGTCAACAATGAGCAGTTCTTC
TRBJ2-3	NA	TRBD2	TRBV11-3	CASSLGTTSGGVTDTQYF	TGTGCCAGCAGCTTAGGGACAACTAGCGGGGGGGTGACAGATACGCAGTATTTT
TRBJ2-3	NA	TRBD2	TRBV5-1	CASSLASGGLTDTQYF	TGCGCCAGCAGCCTGGCTAGCGGGGGCCTCACAGATACGCAGTATTTT
TRBJ2-5	few	TRBD2	TRBV7-3	CASSTSGGATVKTQYF	TGTGCCAGCAGCACTAGCGGGGGGGCCACAGTAAAGACCCAGTACTTC
TRBJ1-2	NA	TRBD1	TRBV3-1/TRBV3-2	CASSPTGTGGWGYTF	TGTGCCAGCAGCCCAACCGGGACAGGGGGTTGGGGCTACACCTTC
TRBJ1-3	NA	NA	TRBV6-1	CASSEQFPGNTIYF	TGTGCCAGCAGTGAACAGTTTCCTGGAAACACCATATATTTT
TRBJ2-1	NA	TRBD2	TRBV30	CASSSGGPMNEQFF	TGTGCCTCTTCCTCGGGGGGGCCAATGAATGAGCAGTTCTTC
TRBJ1-3	NA	TRBD1	TRBV27	CASRRQGIGNTIYF	TGTGCCAGCCGCAGACAGGGGATAGGAAACACCATATATTTT
TRBJ2-5	NA	NA	TRBV3-1/TRBV3-2	CASTLAEETQYF	TGTGCCAGCACACTAGCCGAAGAGACCCAGTACTTC
TRBJ1-1	NA	TRBD1	TRBV7-9	CASSEGTGGTEAFF	TGTGCCAGCAGCGAGGGGACAGGGGGCACTGAAGCTTTCTTT
TRBJ2-6	NA	NA	TRBV6-1	CASSERLQTVRANVLTF	TGTGCCAGCAGTGAAAGGCTTCAGACAGTTCGGGCCAACGTCCTGACTTTC